The 25 T cell receptor beta chains listed next were all sequenced from one sample in a study of T cells after yellow fever vaccination. TCRdb fed the 5' RACE reads into MiXCR, producing one record per CDR3 protein. The sample has more than 300,000 distinct CDR3 sequences, about 10% seen once; the top ten hold 2.5% to 4%. This sample comprised CD4+ T cells sorted from PBMCs, obtained 45 days after the yellow fever booster vaccination. These receptors were collected from a man between 18 and 35 years old who received the YFV17D yellow fever vaccine.

The chain uses TRBV6-2 or TRBV6-3 and TRBJ2-7, with 10 nucleotides matching TRBD2. Per the germline V gene, CDR1 is MNHEY and CDR2 is SVGEGT. J gave up 6 bases and V 0 bases, and 8 bases lay outside the gene matches. The CDR3 covers 16 residues. The CDR3 coding sequence is TGTGCCAGCAGTTACTCAGAGAGCGGGGGGGTCGGCGAGCAGTACGTC. This codes for CASSYSESGGVGEQYV.

This clonotype has a handful of counts. V and J are TRBV6-1 and TRBJ1-3, with no clear D. V was clipped by 5 bases and J by 0 bases, with 17 bases between them. CDR1 and CDR2 from the germline V gene are MNHNS and SASEGT. This CDR3 has 17 residues. This chain's CDR3 is CASSRREDFRSGNTIYF. The CDR3 nucleotides are TGTGCCAGCAGTAGGAGAGAGGATTTCCGCTCTGGAAACACCATATATTTT.

The sample holds a few counts of this clonotype. The chain recombines TRBV4-3 with TRBJ1-6, with a weak D call TRBD1 (5 bases). Between the trimmed V and J ends, which lost 0 bases and 9 bases, there was a span of 15 bases. Germline lookup yields CDR1 LGHNA and CDR2 YSLEER. CDR3 length: 16 residues. The CDR3, as DNA: TGCGCCAGCAGCCAAGAGGGGGGGGTCTCTGGTTCACCCCTCCACTTT. This translates into CASSQEGGVSGSPLHF.

This clonotype was observed a few times. V usage is TRBV4-3 and J usage is TRBJ2-2; 11 bases are a match to TRBD2. The CDR3 is 18 residues long. V trimming: 1 base; J trimming: 0 bases; junction bases outside the gene matches: 4. CDR1 is LGHNA and CDR2 is YSLEER in the germline V gene. CDR3 protein: CASSQGLAGGANTGELFF. The CDR3 DNA follows: TGCGCCAGCAGCCAAGGGCTAGCGGGGGGCGCGAACACCGGGGAGCTGTTTTTT.

The chain employs TRBV29-1 and TRBJ1-2; TRBD1 is a possible D gene (6 bases). Germline-derived CDR1 and CDR2 are SQVTM and ANQGSEA. The V end was cut by 4 bases, the J end by 2 bases, with 11 bases between. CDR3 size: 13 residues. The CDR3 sequence is CSVALTGNYGYTF. The CDR3 DNA is TGCAGCGTTGCGTTGACAGGCAACTATGGCTACACCTTC.

J is TRBJ2-3 and V is TRBV7-9; 7 bases agree with TRBD1. Per germline, CDR1 SEHNR and CDR2 FQNEAQ (reference sequence). J lost 2 bases, V lost 3 bases, and 17 bases had no gene match. This CDR3 has 19 residues. In DNA form, the CDR3 reads TGTGCCAGCAGCTTTCGGGTTAAGGGGGCTAATTTATTCACAGATACGCAGTATTTT. Its translation: CASSFRVKGANLFTDTQYF.

This clonotype has at least ten counts. V is TRBV20-1 and J is TRBJ1-1, with 8 positions matching TRBD1. Per germline, CDR1 DFQATT and CDR2 SNEGSKA (reference sequence). The ends lost 0 bases at V and 6 bases at J; junction bases unmatched: 6. The CDR3 spans 14 residues. The DNA of the CDR3 is TGCAGTGCTAGAGAAAGGGGGACAGGAGCTGAAGCTTTCTTT. Protein sequence: CSARERGTGAEAFF.

This clonotype was counted a few times. This chain links TRBV24-1 with TRBJ1-5; no reliable D call. Deletions cut 4 bases from V and 6 bases from J, with 12 bases between. This CDR3 spans 14 amino acids. CDR1 is KGHDR and CDR2 is SFDVKD in the germline V gene. The CDR3 here is CATSDTRTGQPQHF. The CDR3 DNA follows: TGTGCCACCAGTGACACTCGGACGGGTCAGCCCCAGCATTTT.

This clonotype was counted between two and nine times. CDR3 in amino acids: CATDRQGSNQPQHF. The CDR3 DNA sequence: TGTGCCACCGATAGACAGGGAAGCAATCAGCCCCAGCATTTT. The chain carries TRBV19 and TRBJ1-5; 7 positions agree with TRBD1. This CDR3 has 14 residues. The germline V gene encodes CDR1 LNHDA and CDR2 SQIVND (reference sequence). Trimming took 10 bases from V and 1 from J; bases not matched to a gene: 7.

The chain combines TRBV7-9 with TRBJ2-3, with 11 bases aligning to TRBD2. Germline loops: CDR1 SEHNR, CDR2 FQNEAQ (reference sequence). This CDR3 region has 17 residues. J lost 6 bases, V lost 4 bases, and 12 bases had no gene match. CDR3 coding DNA: TGTGCCAGCAGCTCCCCCCCGACTAGCGGGGTGGGTGATACGCAGTATTTT. This codes for CASSSPPTSGVGDTQYF.

This chain links TRBV3-1 with TRBJ2-1; TRBD2 matches at 9 bases. The CDR3 length is 18 residues. Unmatched junction bases numbered 12, after V lost 4 bases and J lost 2 bases. The V gene's germline CDR1 is LGHDT and CDR2 YNNKEL (reference sequence). This CDR3 is CASSRTKASGATYNEQFF. DNA of the CDR3: TGTGCCAGCAGCCGCACCAAGGCTAGCGGGGCCACCTACAATGAGCAGTTCTTC.

This clonotype was found a few times. This may stem from a read error, because a much larger clone lies one nucleotide away. This chain links TRBV6-5 with TRBJ2-5; D is unresolved. The length of the CDR3 is 11 residues. Germline V gene sequence: CDR1 MNHEY, CDR2 SVGAGI. With 5 bases removed from V and 5 bases from J, the gap between germline ends came to 6 bases. CDR3 coding DNA: TGTGCCAGCAGTCAGTGGGAGACCCAGTACTTC. This sequence encodes CASSQWETQYF.

The chain joins TRBV4-3 to TRBJ2-1, with D possibly being TRBD1 or TRBD2 (5 bases each). Trimming removed 1 base at V and 10 bases at J, with 17 bases between. This CDR3 has 15 amino acids. In germline, CDR1 is LGHNA, CDR2 YSLEER. DNA of the CDR3: TGCGCCAGCAGCCAAGGGGGAGTAGGGGATGGCGAGCAGTTCTTC. Protein product: CASSQGGVGDGEQFF.

The V and J genes are TRBV6-2 or TRBV6-3 and TRBJ2-7, with 9 bases lining up with TRBD2. This CDR3 region has 14 residues. V was clipped by 4 bases and J by 6 bases; unmatched bases: 7. The germline V gene encodes CDR1 MNHEY and CDR2 SVGEGT. The CDR3 spells CASSFLLAGSEQYV. As DNA, the CDR3 is TGTGCCAGCAGTTTCCTACTAGCGGGCTCCGAGCAGTACGTC.

The sample holds a few counts of this clonotype. This chain joins TRBV7-6 and TRBJ2-7; D is perhaps TRBD2 (5 bases). Germline V gene data show CDR1 as SGHVS and CDR2 as FNYEAQ. The CDR3 has 12 amino acids. The V and J ends lost 8 bases and 5 bases respectively, with 13 bases between them. In DNA form, the CDR3 reads TGTGCCAGCGGCCAGCGGAGCAACGAGCAGTACTTC. Translating it yields CASGQRSNEQYF.

In its sample, this clonotype was seen a few times. The rearrangement links TRBV10-3 to TRBJ2-7, with a possible D match to TRBD2 (5 bases). V lost 5 bases to trimming and J lost 2 bases, with 7 bases between them. Germline lookup yields CDR1 ENHRY and CDR2 SYGVKD. This CDR3 has 12 amino acids. The CDR3 reads CAISPGAYEQYV. The CDR3 DNA reads TGTGCCATCAGTCCCGGGGCCTACGAGCAGTACGTC.

V usage is TRBV6-5 and J usage is TRBJ1-5; a possible D gene is TRBD1 (5 bases). V gave up 5 bases and J gave up 2 bases, with 10 bases separating them. CDR1 MNHEY and CDR2 SVGAGI come from the germline V gene. The CDR3 is made up of 14 amino acids. CDR3 in amino acids: CASSVGVGNQPQHF. CDR3 nucleotides: TGTGCCAGCAGTGTGGGGGTGGGCAATCAGCCCCAGCATTTT.

V usage is TRBV4-3 and J usage is TRBJ2-3, with a possible D match to TRBD2 (6 bases). Per the germline V gene, CDR1 is LGHNA and CDR2 is YSLEER. The CDR3 covers 13 residues. V was pared by 8 bases and J by 4 bases, with 13 bases between. The CDR3 nucleotides are TGCGCCAGCGCGCGGGGCTTTGCAGATACGCAGTATTTT. This translates into CASARGFADTQYF.

The genes are TRBV7-9 and TRBJ1-3, with 7 bases fitting TRBD1. CDR3 length: 16 residues. Germline trimming cut 5 bases from V and 2 bases from J; bases unmatched to any gene: 9. The germline V gene has CDR1 SEHNR and CDR2 FQNEAQ (reference sequence). DNA of the CDR3: TGTGCCAGCAGCGCTCCGGGACAGAGAACTGGAAACACCATATATTTT. Protein product: CASSAPGQRTGNTIYF.

This clonotype was seen repeatedly, ten times or more. The rearrangement joins TRBV7-3 to TRBJ2-1; 7 bases map to TRBD1. CDR1 and CDR2 from the germline V gene are SGHTA and FQGTGA. Trimming took 4 bases from V and 5 from J; bases not matched to a gene: 8. The CDR3 runs 15 residues. The CDR3 region is CASSSQGVPNNEQFF. Written as DNA, the CDR3 is TGTGCCAGCAGCTCTCAGGGGGTCCCGAACAATGAGCAGTTCTTC.

This clonotype was counted between two and nine times. The chain recombines TRBV20-1 with TRBJ1-2; D not resolved. CDR3 length equals 11 residues. Germline CDR1 is DFQATT and CDR2 is SNEGSKA (reference sequence). V lost 1 base and J lost 6, with 6 bases in between. CDR3 nucleotide sequence: TGCAGTGCTAGAGGGATGGATGGCTACACCTTC. Translating gives CSARGMDGYTF.

This clonotype was seen many times. The rearrangement links TRBV7-3 to TRBJ2-1; 9 bases agree with TRBD1. This CDR3 spans 15 amino acids. The germline V gene encodes CDR1 SGHTA and CDR2 FQGTGA. The V segment lost 4 bases and the J segment 9 bases; nucleotides outside the gene matches: 10. The CDR3 DNA reads TGTGCCAGCAGCTCCAGGGGGGGACAGGGAGGTGAGCAGTTCTTC. Translated: CASSSRGGQGGEQFF.

The V gene is TRBV20-1, the J gene TRBJ1-1; D possibly corresponds to TRBD1 (5 bases). V lost 2 bases to trimming and J lost 8 bases, with 15 bases between them. Germline V gene sequence: CDR1 DFQATT, CDR2 SNEGSKA (reference sequence). The length of the CDR3 is 13 residues. In nucleotides, the CDR3 is TGCAGTGCTAGATCTCCTAGGGACTGGGAAGCTTTCTTT. This translates into CSARSPRDWEAFF.

This clonotype has a handful of counts. The genes are TRBV20-1 and TRBJ2-5; tentative D call: TRBD2 (6 bases). Trimming took 6 bases from V and 9 from J, leaving 14 bases between them. The CDR3 runs to 11 residues. CDR1 is DFQATT, CDR2 SNEGSKA, per germline (reference sequence). CDR3 residues: CSAQEGRAQYF. CDR3 sequence (DNA): TGCAGTGCCCAGGAGGGTCGGGCCCAGTACTTC.

The chain recombines TRBV30 with TRBJ2-7, with TRBD1 as a possible D gene (5 bases). CDR1 and CDR2 (germline): GTSNPN, SVGIG (reference sequence). The CDR3 runs to 11 residues. V shed 5 bases and J shed 3 bases, with 8 bases lying between them. The CDR3 DNA sequence: TGTGCCTGGGGACATAACTACGAGCAGTACTTC. Translating gives CAWGHNYEQYF.